This T cell receptor beta chain derives from a study of technical replicates of blood from several donors. Germline CDR1 reads SEHNR; CDR2 reads FQNEAQ (reference sequence). The CDR3 runs 17 residues. The germline V and J ends were trimmed by 5 bases and 3 bases, with 21 bases remaining between them. The data were produced by immunoSEQ multiplex PCR, yet TCRdb's version contains in-frame clones alone and is incomplete. The sample shows tens of thousands of clones, over 70% of them seen only once. The chain joins TRBV7-9 to TRBJ2-3; weak D call: TRBD2 (5 bases). The sequenced sample consisted of PBMCs. This TCR came from a human donor in good health. Some clones in this sample may be carry-over from other donors' samples. The CDR3 reads CASSPTKAVVGTDTQYF. DNA of the CDR3: TGTGCCAGCAGCCCTACCAAAGCGGTTGTCGGTACAGATACGCAGTATTTT.